Listed below are T cell receptor beta chains from one sample, sequenced in a study of cytomegalovirus exposure and HLA in healthy donors. TCRdb keeps only in-frame clones here, not all; method: immunoSEQ multiplex PCR. The table shows tens of thousands of clones, with 77% occurring only once. Sample: PBMCs. The receptors originated from a man aged 25-45 years in good health and CMV-seronegative. The CDR3 runs from the conserved cysteine through the conserved F or W. The D gene is left open where the match is weak. Rows give clone size only sometimes, using once, few, many, or a class for an expanded clone.

V gene	clone size	CDR3 length	J gene	D gene	CDR3 DNA	CDR3 protein
TRBV4-2	-	17	TRBJ2-2	TRBD1	TGTGCCAGCAGCCGAGGGACAGGGGGCCTGTTGACCGGGGAGCTGTTTTTT	CASSRGTGGLLTGELFF
TRBV9	-	14	TRBJ1-6	-	TGTGCCAGCAGCGTAGGCCGGAGTAATTCACCCCTCCACTTT	CASSVGRSNSPLHF
TRBV30	-	13	TRBJ1-1	TRBD1	TGTGCCTGGAGTAGACAGGGAAACACTGAAGCTTTCTTT	CAWSRQGNTEAFF
TRBV28	-	14	TRBJ1-5	-	TGTGCCAGCACCCCCTCAGGAGGGACTCAGCCCCAGCATTTT	CASTPSGGTQPQHF
TRBV11-2	-	16	TRBJ1-6	TRBD1	TGTGCCAGCAGCTTAGGACAGGGAAAGGCCAATTCACCCCTCCACTTT	CASSLGQGKANSPLHF
TRBV2	-	15	TRBJ2-7	-	TGTGCCAGCAGACTCGACAGGATGGGTTCGGGTGAGCAGTACTTC	CASRLDRMGSGEQYF
TRBV5-5	-	15	TRBJ2-7	-	TGTGCCAGCAGCCCAAGACAGACCCGGGGGAGTGAGCAGTACTTC	CASSPRQTRGSEQYF
TRBV27	-	13	TRBJ2-3	-	TGTGCCAGCAGTTTAGGGGCCACAGATACGCAGTATTTT	CASSLGATDTQYF
TRBV10-1	few	13	TRBJ1-1	-	TGCGCCAGCAGTCCGACAGGATCGTCGTCCGCTTTCTTT	CASSPTGSSSAFF
TRBV10-3	-	17	TRBJ2-3	-	TGTGCCATCAGTGAGACAGGACCGGGTTGGAGCACAGATACGCAGTATTTT	CAISETGPGWSTDTQYF
TRBV25-1	-	15	TRBJ1-4	TRBD1	TGTGCCAGCAGCACCGCAGGGGGTACTAATGAAAAACTGTTTTTT	CASSTAGGTNEKLFF
TRBV14	-	15	TRBJ1-2	-	TGTGCCAGCAGCCAAGATAATCGCAGGGGCTATGGCTACACCTTC	CASSQDNRRGYGYTF
TRBV2	-	13	TRBJ1-2	-	TGTGCCAGCAGTGAGGGATTCGGAGGTGGCTACACCTTC	CASSEGFGGGYTF
TRBV7-9	-	13	TRBJ2-5	TRBD1	TGTGCCAGCAGCTGGACAGGGGGCGAGACCCAGTACTTC	CASSWTGGETQYF
TRBV27	-	15	TRBJ1-1	TRBD1	TGTGCCAGCAGGAAACCGGGACAGGTTCCACCCCAACCTTTCTTT	CASRKPGQVPPQPFF